The 15 T cell receptor beta chains below come from one sample, sequenced in a study of Ad26.COV2.S vaccination and SARS-CoV-2 variants. Sequencing used immunoSEQ multiplex PCR; TCRdb keeps in-frame clones, though not all of them. Of about 480,000 clones in the sample, approximately 88% were seen once. Stated treatment: roughly 19 received Ad26.COV2.S at low or high dose, single or two shots; a few received placebo; per-sample allocation not given. Collection of the samples took place on day 63 after the first injection of vaccine or placebo. The input for sequencing was peripheral blood, taken in a trial of Ad26.COV2.S vaccine versus placebo. Source of these receptors: a person aged 18-60 years who received the Ad26.COV2.S COVID-19 vaccine or a placebo.

The V gene is TRBV18, the J gene TRBJ2-7, with 9 bases matching TRBD2. V lost 5 bases to trimming and J lost 5 bases; unmatched junction nucleotides: 7. This CDR3 is built from 14 residues. Per germline, CDR1 KGHSH and CDR2 LQKENI. The CDR3 coding sequence is TGTGCCAGCTCATCGACTAGCGGTGTCAACGAGCAGTACTTC. Translation gives CASSSTSGVNEQYF.

The V gene is TRBV7-9, the J gene TRBJ1-2, with D possibly being TRBD1 (6 bases). Deletions cut 3 bases from V and 4 bases from J, with 12 bases between. The germline gives CDR1 SEHNR, CDR2 FQNEAQ (reference sequence). This CDR3 is 14 amino acids long. The CDR3, as DNA: TGTGCCAGCAGCTTCAGGGACACCCTCTATGGCTACACCTTC. Encoded protein: CASSFRDTLYGYTF. The whole variable domain, filled in from reference TRBV7-9 and TRBJ1-2, reads DTGVSQNPRHKITKRGQNVTFRCDPISEHNRLYWYRQTLGQGPEFLTYFQNEAQLEKSRLLSDRFSAERPKGSFSTLEIQRTEQGDSAMYLCASSFRDTLYGYTFGSGTRLTVV.

This chain uses TRBV7-2 with TRBJ2-3; D is uncertain. The CDR3 contains 13 residues. In germline, CDR1 is SGHTA, CDR2 FQGNSA. Trimming cost V 4 bases and J 4 bases, with 9 bases left between them. The CDR3 region is CASSWDFSDTQYF. The DNA of the CDR3 is TGTGCCAGCAGCTGGGATTTCTCAGATACGCAGTATTTT. The full variable domain, completed using reference TRBV7-2 and TRBJ2-3, is GAGVSQSPSNKVTEKGKDVELRCDPISGHTALYWYRQSLGQGLEFLIYFQGNSAPDKSGLPSDRFSAERTGGSVSTLTIQRTQQEDSAVYLCASSWDFSDTQYFGPGTRLTVL.

This rearrangement joins TRBV5-3 to TRBJ2-2; no clear D. Being an ORF, TRBV5-3 has a function that is uncertain. Trimming left V 4 bases short and J 0 bases short, with 10 bases between. This CDR3 spans 15 amino acids. Here the CDR3 reads CARSRGRTNTGELFF. CDR3 DNA: TGTGCCAGAAGCCGAGGACGGACGAACACCGGGGAGCTGTTTTTT.

A few counts support this clone. V usage is TRBV4-2 and J usage is TRBJ2-7, with D unresolved. CDR1 and CDR2 (germline): LGHNA, YNFKEQ. The CDR3 runs to 14 residues. V shed 1 base and J shed 6 bases, with 13 bases lying between them. CDR3 bases: TGTGCCAGCAGCCAAGCGTTAGGGCTTGGCGAGCAGTACTTC. Its protein product is CASSQALGLGEQYF.

Worth noting for this clone: An end of the junction does not agree with germline; a read error may underlie this. The chain couples TRBV2 to TRBJ2-2; D possibly corresponds to TRBD2 (5 bases). Germline assignment: CDR1 SNHLY and CDR2 FYNNEI. The CDR3 extends over 14 amino acids. The CDR3 region is CASRKETGTGELFF. The CDR3 DNA is TGTGCTAGCAGGAAGGAGACGGGGACCGGGGAGCTGTTTTTT.

The CDR3 DNA follows: TGTGCCAGCAGCTTATATGTTTCTGGGGCCAACGTCCTGACTTTC. This gives the protein CASSLYVSGANVLTF. The rearrangement joins TRBV7-3 to TRBJ2-6; D is unresolved. V was pared by 2 bases and J by 1 base, with 6 bases between. The CDR3 is 15 residues long. The germline V gene encodes CDR1 SGHTA and CDR2 FQGTGA. The variable domain in full, completed from reference TRBV7-3 and TRBJ2-6, reads GAGVSQTPSNKVTEKGKYVELRCDPISGHTALYWYRQSLGQGPEFLIYFQGTGAADDSGLPNDRFFAVRPEGSVSTLKIQRTERGDSAVYLCASSLYVSGANVLTFGAGSRLTVL.

The V gene is TRBV30, the J gene TRBJ2-7; 7 bases map to TRBD2. With 2 bases clipped from V and 7 bases from J, the junction kept 8 bases outside the gene matches. The CDR3 runs 13 residues. CDR1 is GTSNPN and CDR2 is SVGIG in the germline V gene (reference sequence). The CDR3 here is CAWSIAGAREQYF. The DNA for the CDR3 is TGTGCCTGGAGTATCGCGGGAGCGAGAGAGCAGTACTTC. Drawing the rest from reference TRBV30 and TRBJ2-7, the complete variable domain is SQTIHQWPATLVQPVGSPLSLECTVEGTSNPNLYWYRQAAGRGLQLLFYSVGIGQISSEVPQNLSASRPQDRQFILSSKKLLLSDSGFYLCAWSIAGAREQYFGPGTRLTVT.

A note on this clone: The identical CDR3 is also encoded by other nucleotide sequences in the sample. This rearrangement joins TRBV5-1 to TRBJ1-2; D unresolved. This CDR3 has 13 amino acids. The V gene's germline CDR1 is SGHRS and CDR2 YFSETQ. V was trimmed by 5 bases and J by 0 bases, leaving 8 bases between them. As DNA, the CDR3 is TGCGCCAGCAGTATAGAAGCTAACTATGGCTACACCTTC. It codes for CASSIEANYGYTF.

This clone was seen only a few times. The rearrangement uses TRBV30 and TRBJ1-3; no reliable D call. The CDR3 spans 16 residues. Trimming took 0 bases from V and 1 from J, leaving 13 bases between them. Looked up from germline, CDR1 is GTSNPN and CDR2 is SVGIG (reference sequence). In DNA form, the CDR3 reads TGTGCCTGGAGTGTAAACCCCTTGAGGTCTGGAAACACCATATATTTT. Amino acids: CAWSVNPLRSGNTIYF.

V usage is TRBV4-2 and J usage is TRBJ2-3, with unresolved D. CDR3 length: 14 amino acids. V gave up 4 bases and J gave up 5 bases, with 13 bases separating them. The V gene's germline CDR1 is LGHNA and CDR2 YNFKEQ. CDR3 DNA sequence: TGTGCCAGCAGCCGAGAAGCCACGGGAGATACGCAGTATTTT. Translating gives CASSREATGDTQYF.

The rearrangement joins TRBV12-3 or TRBV12-4 to TRBJ1-2; D is unclear. The CDR3 has 12 amino acids. The V and J ends lost 6 bases and 7 bases respectively, with 12 bases between them. The CDR3 is CASSPTGRGYTF. CDR3 in DNA: TGTGCCAGCAGCCCCACGGGCCGTGGCTACACCTTC.

This sequence joins TRBV6-6 and TRBJ2-3; 9 positions agree with TRBD2. CDR1 is MNHNY, CDR2 SVGAGI, per germline (reference sequence). The CDR3 spans 16 residues. With 2 bases clipped from V and 6 bases from J, the junction kept 9 bases outside the gene matches. The CDR3 loop is CASSYKAGGFWDTQYF. The CDR3, as DNA: TGTGCCAGCAGTTACAAGGCGGGAGGGTTTTGGGATACGCAGTATTTT.

The chain uses TRBV7-8 and TRBJ2-6; 8 bases agree with TRBD1. The germline V gene encodes CDR1 SGHVS and CDR2 FQNEAQ. V lost 5 bases and J lost 3; bases outside the gene matches: 12. This CDR3 spans 18 amino acids. The CDR3 protein is CASSQFGQGALGANVLTF. The CDR3 DNA sequence: TGTGCCAGCAGCCAATTCGGACAGGGAGCCCTTGGGGCCAACGTCCTGACTTTC.

The chain combines TRBV4-3 with TRBJ2-3, with D unclear. This CDR3 comprises 13 residues. Germline CDR1 reads LGHNA; CDR2 reads YSLEER. The V end was cut by 5 bases, the J end by 4 bases, with 10 bases between. The CDR3 reads CASSTGLADTQYF. The CDR3 nucleotides are TGCGCCAGCAGCACTGGTCTGGCAGATACGCAGTATTTT.